These 21 T cell receptor beta chains came from one sample sequenced in a study of T cells in Graves' hyperthyroidism and ophthalmopathy. The TCR beta CDR3 regions underwent amplification using RNA transcripts as the source. The study used the HTBI primer set for a first-round RT-PCR of the TCR CDR3. MiXCR, applied by TCRdb to the multiplex PCR reads, yields one record per CDR3 protein. The table has 400,000 or so distinct CDR3 sequences, approximately 14% seen once. The sample comprised blood. Every receptor here comes from an older woman with Graves' ophthalmopathy.

There are many counts of this clonotype. The chain couples TRBV10-3 to TRBJ2-5; 9 bases line up with TRBD2. Germline assignment: CDR1 ENHRY and CDR2 SYGVKD. The CDR3 sequence is 14 residues long. V dropped 2 bases and J dropped 3; count of bases not matched to a gene: 1. The chain's CDR3 is CAISESGRKETQYF. CDR3 nucleotide sequence: TGTGCCATCAGTGAGAGCGGGAGGAAAGAGACCCAGTACTTC.

This rearrangement joins TRBV12-3 or TRBV12-4 to TRBJ2-7; 11 nucleotides align to TRBD2. CDR3 length: 16 residues. J was trimmed by 2 bases and V by 5 bases; bases with no gene match: 8. The CDR3 coding sequence is TGTGCCAGCAGTGCGAGGACTAGCGGGCTTACCTACGAGCAGTACTTC. Translated, it gives CASSARTSGLTYEQYF.

The table lists this clonotype with a few counts. V is TRBV10-3 and J is TRBJ1-5, with D hard to call. The CDR3 is 15 residues long. Germline V lookup: CDR1 ENHRY, CDR2 SYGVKD. V was trimmed by 2 bases and J by 3 bases, leaving 11 bases between them. CDR3 sequence: CAISEAGYSNQPQHF. The CDR3 region has the DNA TGTGCCATCAGTGAGGCAGGCTACTCCAATCAGCCCCAGCATTTT.

CDR3 in DNA: TGTGCCAGCAGCCATTCTGACGAGCAGTACTTC. Translation: CASSHSDEQYF. This chain uses TRBV3-1 with TRBJ2-7; D remains unclear. The CDR3 has 11 residues. In germline, CDR1 is LGHDT, CDR2 YNNKEL (reference sequence). V gave up 3 bases and J gave up 5 bases, with 5 bases separating them.

This clonotype has only a few counts. The chain employs TRBV7-9 and TRBJ2-7; 9 bases are shared with TRBD1. The trim removed 0 bases at V and 2 bases at J, leaving 8 bases unmatched. The CDR3 spans 17 residues. The V gene's germline CDR1 is SEHNR and CDR2 FQNEAQ (reference sequence). CDR3 region: CASSLASTGGGAYEQYF. The CDR3 bases are TGTGCCAGCAGCTTAGCGTCGACAGGGGGGGGGGCCTACGAGCAGTACTTC.

V and J are TRBV2 and TRBJ1-4, with unresolved D. Between the trimmed V and J ends, which lost 4 bases and 0 bases, there was a span of 9 bases. This CDR3 has 15 residues. Germline-derived CDR1 and CDR2 are SNHLY and FYNNEI. CDR3 nucleotides: TGTGCCAGCAGTGCCTTCGATGCAACTAATGAAAAACTGTTTTTT. It translates to CASSAFDATNEKLFF. Drawing the rest from reference TRBV2 and TRBJ1-4, the complete variable domain is EPEVTQTPSHQVTQMGQEVILRCVPISNHLYFYWYRQILGQKVEFLVSFYNNEISEKSEIFDDQFSVERPDGSNFTLKIRSTKLEDSAMYFCASSAFDATNEKLFFGSGTQLSVL.

The rearrangement uses TRBV18 and TRBJ2-3; TRBD1 agrees at 7 bases. The ends lost 2 bases at V and 6 bases at J; junction bases unmatched: 8. Per germline, CDR1 KGHSH and CDR2 LQKENI. The length of the CDR3 is 15 residues. The CDR3 DNA sequence: TGTGCCAGCTCACCAAAAGGACAGGTCTTGGATACGCAGTATTTT. It codes for CASSPKGQVLDTQYF. Using reference TRBV18 and TRBJ2-3 for the parts outside the CDR3, the full variable domain is NAGVMQNPRHLVRRRGQEARLRCSPMKGHSHVYWYRQLPEEGLKFMVYLQKENIIDESGMPKERFSAEFPKEGPSILRIQQVVRGDSAAYFCASSPKGQVLDTQYFGPGTRLTVL.

This clonotype has just one count. Possible read error: a much larger clone is one base away. The chain has TRBV29-1 and TRBJ1-1; no clear D. Germline CDR1 SQVTM, CDR2 ANQGSEA. With 4 bases removed from V and 1 base from J, the gap between germline ends came to 10 bases. This CDR3 has 13 amino acids. CDR3 in amino acids: CSVGEPGNTEAFF. In nucleotides, the CDR3 is TGCAGCGTTGGGGAGCCAGGGAACACTGAAGCTTTCTTT.

Ten or more counts support this clonotype. The chain links TRBV20-1 to TRBJ2-5, with 11 bases lining up with TRBD2. CDR1 DFQATT and CDR2 SNEGSKA come from the germline V gene (reference sequence). The CDR3 contains 15 residues. The V gene end was trimmed by 6 bases and the J gene end by 1 base; junction bases not matched to a gene: 7. The CDR3: CSADDSGRAQETQYF. The CDR3 DNA reads as TGCAGTGCGGACGATAGCGGGAGGGCCCAAGAGACCCAGTACTTC.

This clonotype was recorded many times. CDR3: CSAAGTSGGSSTDTQYF. CDR3 in DNA: TGCAGTGCCGCCGGGACTAGCGGGGGCTCTAGCACAGATACGCAGTATTTT. The V gene is TRBV20-1, the J gene TRBJ2-3; TRBD2 matches at 14 bases. Germline V CDR1 and CDR2: DFQATT, SNEGSKA (reference sequence). Losses at the gene ends were 6 bases for V and 0 bases for J; bases not matched to a gene: 8. CDR3 length equals 17 residues.

This clonotype was recorded at least ten times. CDR3 nucleotide sequence: TGTGCCAGCAGCTTACACTTACTAGCGGGAGAACAAGATACGCAGTATTTT. Translated, it gives CASSLHLLAGEQDTQYF. The J gene is TRBJ2-3, the V gene TRBV9; TRBD2 aligns across 11 bases. CDR3 length: 17 amino acids. Trimming at V came to 4 bases and at J to 5 bases, leaving 12 bases not matched to a gene. The germline V gene encodes CDR1 SGDLS and CDR2 YYNGEE.

V usage is TRBV2 and J usage is TRBJ1-4; D unresolved. Per the germline V gene, CDR1 is SNHLY and CDR2 is FYNNEI. This CDR3 is built from 12 residues. Trimming removed 6 bases from V and 8 bases from J, with 10 bases in between. DNA for the CDR3: TGTGCCAGCAGAGAGGCGGTAGAAAAACTGTTTTTT. Translated: CASREAVEKLFF.

The sample holds a few counts of this clonotype. This chain connects TRBV27 to TRBJ1-5; D gene uncertain. Trimming cost V 3 bases and J 3 bases, with 9 bases left between them. Germline-derived CDR1 and CDR2 are MNHEY and SMNVEV (reference sequence). The CDR3 has 14 amino acids. The DNA for the CDR3 is TGTGCCAGCAGTTTTCGCGGACTCAATCAGCCCCAGCATTTT. This translates into CASSFRGLNQPQHF.

This clonotype has a count of ten or more. The chain recombines TRBV27 with TRBJ2-7; tentatively, D is TRBD2 (5 bases). Looked up from germline, CDR1 is MNHEY and CDR2 is SMNVEV (reference sequence). This CDR3 is built from 14 residues. V lost 3 bases and J lost 4, with 13 bases in between. DNA of the CDR3: TGTGCCAGCAGTTTTCGGGAAAAACCGTACGAGCAGTACTTC. As protein: CASSFREKPYEQYF.

This clonotype occurred many times. The V and J genes are TRBV20-1 and TRBJ2-5; D call uncertain. In germline, CDR1 is DFQATT, CDR2 SNEGSKA (reference sequence). CDR3 length: 14 residues. V shed 0 bases and J shed 6 bases, with 14 bases lying between them. The CDR3 DNA sequence: TGCAGTGCTAGAGATGGCGCTTTAGGAAAGACCCAGTACTTC. Residues: CSARDGALGKTQYF.

The chain uses TRBV19 and TRBJ2-1; TRBD1 or TRBD2 may be the D gene (5 bases each). Germline V gene data show CDR1 as LNHDA and CDR2 as SQIVND (reference sequence). The CDR3 has 13 amino acids. The V end lost 5 bases, the J end lost 6 bases, and 11 bases lay between the germline ends. The DNA for the CDR3 is TGTGCCAGTAGTTGGTCTGGGGGCAATGAGCAGTTCTTC. Translated: CASSWSGGNEQFF. Supplemented by reference TRBV19 and TRBJ2-1, the full variable domain reads DGGITQSPKYLFRKEGQNVTLSCEQNLNHDAMYWYRQDPGQGLRLIYYSQIVNDFQKGDIAEGYSVSREKKESFPLTVTSAQKNPTAFYLCASSWSGGNEQFFGPGTRLTVL.

The rearrangement links TRBV4-1 to TRBJ1-2; 8 bases are shared with TRBD1. After removal of 1 base from V and 4 bases from J, the junction contained 5 bases not matched to a gene. Germline lookup yields CDR1 MGHRA and CDR2 YSYEKL. CDR3 size: 15 residues. CDR3 nucleotide sequence: TGCGCCAGCAGCCAAGTTGACAGGGGAGCCTATGGCTACACCTTC. Its translation is CASSQVDRGAYGYTF.

This clonotype was observed at least ten times. This rearrangement joins TRBV18 to TRBJ1-2, with a weak D call TRBD1 (5 bases). From germline, CDR1 is KGHSH and CDR2 LQKENI. V dropped 3 bases and J dropped 10 bases, with 18 bases sitting between them. This CDR3 spans 14 amino acids. CDR3 coding DNA: TGTGCCAGCTCACCTCGTGCTTCCGAGGACACCTACACCTTC. Translating gives CASSPRASEDTYTF.

The chain links TRBV4-2 to TRBJ2-2, with 13 bases identical to TRBD2. The CDR3 spans 17 residues. Per germline, CDR1 LGHNA and CDR2 YNFKEQ. V lost 2 bases and J lost 4; bases outside the gene matches: 4. CDR3: CASSQTSGRVATGELFF. The CDR3, as DNA: TGTGCCAGCAGCCAAACTAGCGGGAGGGTTGCCACCGGGGAGCTGTTTTTT.

About this clonotype: This could be a read error, since a much larger clone is one nucleotide away. This rearrangement joins TRBV5-5 to TRBJ2-1; D might be TRBD2 (6 bases). This CDR3 is 14 amino acids long. Germline values: CDR1 SGHKS, CDR2 YYEKEE (reference sequence). CDR3 sequence reads: CASSLPGSYNERFF. DNA of the CDR3: TGCGCCAGCAGCTTACCCGGGAGCTACAATGAGCGGTTCTTC.

This clonotype was detected many times. The chain has TRBV27 and TRBJ1-1; D is unresolved. This CDR3 is 16 amino acids long. Per the germline V gene, CDR1 is MNHEY and CDR2 is SMNVEV (reference sequence). V was shortened by 1 base and J by 4 bases, with 16 bases between the two germline ends. The CDR3 coding sequence is TGTGCCAGCAGTTTATACGGGGTAAGCTGGGTCACTGAAGCTTTCTTT. As protein: CASSLYGVSWVTEAFF.